This T cell receptor beta chain was retrieved from a study of blood T cell repertoires in COVID-19. In the authors' workflow: Nucleated cell number was recorded as an estimate derived from reference gene primer amplification. Profiled with immunoSEQ multiplex PCR; TCRdb holds only in-frame clones, not every one. V and J calls and clone size are copied from that table; D and trimming were computed from the DNA. This table has under 150,000 clones, approximately 91% appearing once. This clone was seen only once. The CDR3 runs 15 residues. The germline gives CDR1 LNHDA, CDR2 SQIVND (reference sequence). Trimming removed 1 base at V and 6 bases at J, with 14 bases between.

Sequenced: peripheral blood. The chain has TRBV19 and TRBJ2-3, with a weak D call TRBD1 (6 bases). The clonotype originates from a man aged 45-65 years with active or convalescent COVID-19. The CDR3 DNA follows: TGTGCCAGTAGTATAGGGACAGTTCTAGGGGATACGCAGTATTTT. Translated: CASSIGTVLGDTQYF.